This TCR beta chain is drawn from a study of shared clonotypes between healthy human individuals. The germline V gene encodes CDR1 SGHAT and CDR2 FQNNGV. The junction had 11 bases not matched to a gene; V was cut back by 2 bases and J by 5 bases. There are 16 residues in the CDR3. Data came from immunoSEQ multiplex PCR; TCRdb stores just in-frame clones and leaves some out. The sample holds 2,500,000 or so clones, 93% seen once. The source of this sequence is a man aged 18 to 35 in good health. Some clones in this sample may be carry-over from other donors' samples. The chain combines TRBV11-2 with TRBJ2-5, with 7 bases identical to TRBD2. Material for sequencing was naive CD4+ T cells from PBMCs. Subset meaning: CD45RA+ positively selected. The chain's CDR3 is CASSLFQAGFVETQYF. The CDR3 DNA is TGTGCCAGCAGCTTATTCCAAGCGGGGTTCGTGGAGACCCAGTACTTC.